The rows below give T cell receptor beta chains drawn from one sample of a study of T cell changes during pregnancy in multiple sclerosis. Profiled with immunoSEQ multiplex PCR; TCRdb holds only in-frame clones, not every one. The repertoire includes around 56,000 clones, around 91% of them detected once, and more than 1.5% sits in the top ten. Source: peripheral blood, taken after pregnancy. The receptors come from a female donor with multiple sclerosis, enrolled in a pregnancy study. Each CDR3 is given with its conserved first and last residue.

>TRBV5-5|TRBJ2-7
CASSATGTRSYEQYF
>TRBV4-1|TRBJ1-4
CASSQDPNRVRGSSEKLFF
>TRBV30|TRBJ2-7
CAWSGAGDHSYEQYF
>TRBV2|TRBJ2-5
CASSEDTGQDF
>TRBV16|TRBJ1-5
CASSQFRGVGIGNQPQHF
>TRBV7-8|TRBJ2-7
CASSILAGGLYEQYF
>TRBV11-2|TRBJ2-1
CASSLDPGSWYNEQFF
>TRBV18|TRBJ2-3
CASSPRSGSETDTQYF
>TRBV7-8|TRBJ1-1
CASSLGRSRPRTGGTTEAFF
>TRBV7-6|TRBJ1-4
CASSLGSGGDEKLFF
>TRBV29-1|TRBJ1-6
CSVADSGWAPLHF
>TRBV4-3|TRBJ2-7
CASSTVLTYEQYF
>TRBV7-9|TRBJ1-3
CASSFAGGGNTIYF
>TRBV11-3|TRBJ2-1
CASSSTGAYNEQFF
>TRBV7-2|TRBJ2-7
CASSLSSGDSYEQYF
>TRBV19|TRBJ2-1
CASSNGGQIGGYNEQFF
>TRBV29-1|TRBJ1-2
CSVEGRTFGYTF
>TRBV6-5|TRBJ1-5
CASRRDRDNQPQHF
>TRBV2|TRBJ1-5
CASSGVRATRQPQHF
>TRBV7-9|TRBJ2-5
CASSPARGGQETQYF
>TRBV4-3|TRBJ2-1
CASRHFGTGLYEQFF
>TRBV2|TRBJ2-5
CASRLQASGGPGETQYF
>TRBV6-1|TRBJ1-5
CASSVDSGEQPQHF
>TRBV19|TRBJ1-2
CASSIGGFWYGYTF
>TRBV25-1|TRBJ1-5
CASSDRTGGDQPQHF
>TRBV5-1|TRBJ2-7
CASSLDGNYEQYF
>TRBV20-1|TRBJ2-7
CSARVGYEQYF